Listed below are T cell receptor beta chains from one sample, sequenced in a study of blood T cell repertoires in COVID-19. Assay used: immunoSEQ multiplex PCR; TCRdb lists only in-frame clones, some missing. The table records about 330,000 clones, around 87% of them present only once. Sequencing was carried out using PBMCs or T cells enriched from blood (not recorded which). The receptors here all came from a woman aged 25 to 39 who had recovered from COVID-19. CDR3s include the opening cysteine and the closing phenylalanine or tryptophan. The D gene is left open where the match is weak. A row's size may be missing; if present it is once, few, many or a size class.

cdr3_aa: CASSHASDRGRGYTF
cdr3_nt: TGTGCCAGCAGCCACGCTTCGGACAGGGGTCGGGGCTACACCTTC
j_call: TRBJ1-2
d_call: TRBD1
v_call: TRBV3-1/TRBV3-2
clone_size: NA

cdr3_aa: CASSQRDRGRGDYGYTF
cdr3_nt: TGCGCCAGCAGCCAGAGGGACAGGGGGCGCGGGGACTATGGCTACACCTTC
j_call: TRBJ1-2
d_call: TRBD1
v_call: TRBV4-1
clone_size: NA

cdr3_aa: CASRRTGRTDTQYF
cdr3_nt: TGTGCCAGCAGGAGGACAGGGCGTACAGATACGCAGTATTTT
j_call: TRBJ2-3
d_call: TRBD1
v_call: TRBV6-4
clone_size: once

cdr3_aa: CASSQPGETYEQYF
cdr3_nt: TGTGCCAGCAGCCAACCGGGGGAAACCTACGAGCAGTACTTC
j_call: TRBJ2-7
d_call: NA
v_call: TRBV3-1/TRBV3-2
clone_size: NA

cdr3_aa: CASSIGQGVSYEQYF
cdr3_nt: TGTGCCAGTAGTATAGGACAGGGGGTATCCTACGAGCAGTACTTC
j_call: TRBJ2-7
d_call: TRBD1
v_call: TRBV19
clone_size: NA

cdr3_aa: CASSMRIHSGANVLTF
cdr3_nt: TGTGCCAGCAGTATGAGGATACACTCTGGGGCCAACGTCCTGACTTTC
j_call: TRBJ2-6
d_call: NA
v_call: TRBV27
clone_size: NA

cdr3_aa: CASSESGRGTDTQYF
cdr3_nt: TGCGCCAGCAGTGAGTCCGGCAGGGGGACAGATACGCAGTATTTT
j_call: TRBJ2-3
d_call: TRBD1
v_call: TRBV10-2
clone_size: NA

cdr3_aa: CSVLSRTGGSYEQYF
cdr3_nt: TGCAGCGTTCTCTCCAGAACAGGGGGATCCTACGAGCAGTACTTC
j_call: TRBJ2-7
d_call: TRBD1
v_call: TRBV29-1
clone_size: NA

cdr3_aa: CASSGTGGEKLFF
cdr3_nt: TGTGCCAGCTCTGGGACAGGCGGGGAAAAACTGTTTTTT
j_call: TRBJ1-4
d_call: TRBD1
v_call: TRBV18
clone_size: NA

cdr3_aa: CASTRQGANEKLFF
cdr3_nt: TGTGCCAGCACGCGACAGGGCGCCAACGAAAAACTGTTTTTT
j_call: TRBJ1-4
d_call: TRBD1
v_call: TRBV3-1/TRBV3-2
clone_size: NA

cdr3_aa: CASSLARRRGRGNTIYF
cdr3_nt: TGTGCCAGCAGCTTAGCGCGGCGCAGGGGGCGAGGAAACACCATATATTTT
j_call: TRBJ1-3
d_call: TRBD1
v_call: TRBV7-2
clone_size: NA

cdr3_aa: CASSPGTYNEQFF
cdr3_nt: TGTGCCAGCAGCCCGGGGACCTACAATGAGCAGTTCTTC
j_call: TRBJ2-1
d_call: NA
v_call: TRBV13
clone_size: NA

cdr3_aa: CASSLNGVYEQYF
cdr3_nt: TGTGCCAGCAGCTTAAATGGAGTTTACGAGCAGTACTTC
j_call: TRBJ2-7
d_call: NA
v_call: TRBV7-2
clone_size: NA

cdr3_aa: CASSRRDRYYEQYF
cdr3_nt: TGTGCCAGTAGTAGGCGGGACAGATACTACGAGCAGTACTTC
j_call: TRBJ2-7
d_call: NA
v_call: TRBV19
clone_size: NA

cdr3_aa: CSVGNTGGEDTQYF
cdr3_nt: TGCAGCGTGGGTAATACAGGGGGGGAGGATACGCAGTATTTT
j_call: TRBJ2-3
d_call: NA
v_call: TRBV29-1
clone_size: once

cdr3_aa: CASSPREENSPLHF
cdr3_nt: TGCGCCAGCAGCCCGAGAGAGGAAAACTCACCCCTCCACTTT
j_call: TRBJ1-6
d_call: NA
v_call: TRBV5-1
clone_size: few

cdr3_aa: CASSYSGSQPQHF
cdr3_nt: TGTGCCAGCAGTTACTCGGGGAGTCAGCCCCAGCATTTT
j_call: TRBJ1-5
d_call: NA
v_call: TRBV6-5
clone_size: NA

cdr3_aa: CASSPRRGTGDTGELFF
cdr3_nt: TGTGCCAGCAGCCCTCGCCGAGGGACAGGGGACACCGGGGAGCTGTTTTTT
j_call: TRBJ2-2
d_call: NA
v_call: TRBV21-1
clone_size: NA

cdr3_aa: CASSFPGNYGYTF
cdr3_nt: TGCGCCAGCAGCTTTCCAGGGAACTATGGCTACACCTTC
j_call: TRBJ1-2
d_call: NA
v_call: TRBV5-1
clone_size: NA

cdr3_aa: CASSFLAGGRNEQFF
cdr3_nt: TGCGCCAGCAGCTTCCTAGCGGGGGGTCGCAATGAGCAGTTCTTC
j_call: TRBJ2-1
d_call: TRBD2
v_call: TRBV5-1
clone_size: NA

cdr3_aa: CASSLPEDSHFYSNQPQHF
cdr3_nt: TGTGCCAGTAGTCTGCCGGAGGACAGCCATTTTTATAGCAATCAGCCCCAGCATTTT
j_call: TRBJ1-5
d_call: NA
v_call: TRBV19
clone_size: NA

cdr3_aa: CAWSEQGGQGAYEQYF
cdr3_nt: TGTGCCTGGAGTGAACAGGGGGGACAGGGCGCCTACGAGCAGTACTTC
j_call: TRBJ2-7
d_call: TRBD1
v_call: TRBV30
clone_size: NA

cdr3_aa: CASSFSPSELNTEAFF
cdr3_nt: TGTGCCAGCAGCTTTTCCCCCAGCGAACTGAACACTGAAGCTTTCTTT
j_call: TRBJ1-1
d_call: NA
v_call: TRBV7-9
clone_size: few

cdr3_aa: CAISAGQGTNQPQHF
cdr3_nt: TGTGCCATCAGTGCGGGACAGGGGACGAATCAGCCCCAGCATTTT
j_call: TRBJ1-5
d_call: TRBD1
v_call: TRBV10-3
clone_size: NA

cdr3_aa: CSVAPGGYTF
cdr3_nt: TGCAGCGTTGCCCCGGGAGGCTACACCTTC
j_call: TRBJ1-2
d_call: NA
v_call: TRBV29-1
clone_size: NA

cdr3_aa: CASGPQGEKLFF
cdr3_nt: TGTGCCTCGGGACCCCAGGGTGAAAAACTGTTTTTT
j_call: TRBJ1-4
d_call: NA
v_call: TRBV30
clone_size: few

cdr3_aa: CASRVDRVRSPLHF
cdr3_nt: TGTGCCAGCAGAGTCGACAGGGTGAGGTCACCCCTCCACTTT
j_call: TRBJ1-6
d_call: TRBD1
v_call: TRBV2
clone_size: NA

cdr3_aa: CASSVTLVAGGGNEQFF
cdr3_nt: TGTGCCAGCAGTGTTACCTTGGTGGCGGGGGGGGGCAATGAGCAGTTCTTC
j_call: TRBJ2-1
d_call: TRBD2
v_call: TRBV6-1
clone_size: NA

cdr3_aa: CAISGRDSLLREQYF
cdr3_nt: TGTGCCATCAGTGGCCGGGACAGCCTCTTAAGGGAGCAGTACTTC
j_call: TRBJ2-7
d_call: TRBD1
v_call: TRBV10-3
clone_size: NA

cdr3_aa: CASSQTGGNYGYTF
cdr3_nt: TGCGCCAGCAGCCAAACCGGAGGGAACTATGGCTACACCTTC
j_call: TRBJ1-2
d_call: NA
v_call: TRBV5-1
clone_size: NA

cdr3_aa: CASSLGLDREAFF
cdr3_nt: TGTGCCAGCTCCCTCGGGTTGGACAGGGAGGCTTTCTTT
j_call: TRBJ1-1
d_call: TRBD1
v_call: TRBV18
clone_size: NA

cdr3_aa: CASSPTSPSSYEQYF
cdr3_nt: TGTGCCAGCAGCCCGACTAGCCCGAGCTCCTACGAGCAGTACTTC
j_call: TRBJ2-7
d_call: TRBD2
v_call: TRBV5-5
clone_size: NA

cdr3_aa: CASSEDSYQPQHF
cdr3_nt: TGTGCCAGCAGTGAGGACAGTTATCAGCCCCAGCATTTT
j_call: TRBJ1-5
d_call: NA
v_call: TRBV9
clone_size: NA

cdr3_aa: CASSPSGTGNEKLFF
cdr3_nt: TGTGCCAGCAGTCCTTCCGGGACAGGGAATGAAAAACTGTTTTTT
j_call: TRBJ1-4
d_call: TRBD1
v_call: TRBV5-4
clone_size: once

cdr3_aa: CARTPGQTNYGYTF
cdr3_nt: TGTGCCAGAACACCGGGACAGACCAACTATGGCTACACCTTC
j_call: TRBJ1-2
d_call: TRBD1
v_call: TRBV5-3
clone_size: once

cdr3_aa: CASSPRTGLTEAFF
cdr3_nt: TGCGCCAGCAGCCCCAGGACAGGGCTCACTGAAGCTTTCTTT
j_call: TRBJ1-1
d_call: TRBD1
v_call: TRBV4-1
clone_size: few

cdr3_aa: CASSLTGGSGNEQFF
cdr3_nt: TGCGCCAGCAGCTTGACAGGGGGCTCAGGCAATGAGCAGTTCTTC
j_call: TRBJ2-1
d_call: TRBD1
v_call: TRBV5-1
clone_size: NA

cdr3_aa: CASSLGQGTHNEQFF
cdr3_nt: TGCGCCAGCAGCTTGGGACAGGGAACCCACAATGAGCAGTTCTTC
j_call: TRBJ2-1
d_call: TRBD1
v_call: TRBV5-1
clone_size: NA

cdr3_aa: CASSIPNQPQHF
cdr3_nt: TGTGCCAGCAGTATTCCTAATCAGCCCCAGCATTTT
j_call: TRBJ1-5
d_call: NA
v_call: TRBV6-6
clone_size: NA

cdr3_aa: CASSFGLAGGQDIQYF
cdr3_nt: TGTGCCAGCAGCTTCGGACTAGCGGGGGGGCAGGACATTCAGTACTTC
j_call: TRBJ2-4
d_call: TRBD2
v_call: TRBV7-6
clone_size: NA

cdr3_aa: CASSLGTVVDTQYF
cdr3_nt: TGCGCCAGCAGCTTGGGGACAGTGGTCGATACGCAGTATTTT
j_call: TRBJ2-3
d_call: NA
v_call: TRBV5-1
clone_size: NA

cdr3_aa: CASRPAPRGSRELFF
cdr3_nt: TGTGCCAGTAGACCCGCTCCAAGGGGGAGCAGGGAGCTGTTTTTT
j_call: TRBJ2-2
d_call: NA
v_call: TRBV19
clone_size: NA

cdr3_aa: CASSLLGVIYEQYF
cdr3_nt: TGTGCCAGCAGCTTACTCGGGGTAATCTACGAGCAGTACTTC
j_call: TRBJ2-7
d_call: NA
v_call: TRBV7-8
clone_size: NA

cdr3_aa: CATSDSQEPGTGPYEQYF
cdr3_nt: TGTGCCACCAGTGATTCCCAAGAACCCGGGACAGGACCCTACGAGCAGTACTTC
j_call: TRBJ2-7
d_call: TRBD1
v_call: TRBV24-1
clone_size: NA

cdr3_aa: CAAQTGDNEKLFF
cdr3_nt: TGTGCCGCGCAGACGGGAGATAATGAAAAACTGTTTTTT
j_call: TRBJ1-4
d_call: NA
v_call: TRBV10-3
clone_size: NA

cdr3_aa: CASSSTGLNNSPLHF
cdr3_nt: TGTGCCAGCTCGTCGACAGGGTTGAATAATTCACCCCTCCACTTT
j_call: TRBJ1-6
d_call: TRBD1
v_call: TRBV18
clone_size: NA

cdr3_aa: CASSPSTGLTAEAFF
cdr3_nt: TGTGCCAGCAGTCCTTCTACAGGGTTAACCGCTGAAGCTTTCTTT
j_call: TRBJ1-1
d_call: NA
v_call: TRBV28
clone_size: NA

cdr3_aa: CASSRGQGEGNEQFF
cdr3_nt: TGTGCCAGCAGCCGTGGACAGGGTGAGGGCAATGAGCAGTTCTTC
j_call: TRBJ2-1
d_call: TRBD1
v_call: TRBV6-2/TRBV6-3
clone_size: few

cdr3_aa: CASSYSMGQSYEQYF
cdr3_nt: TGTGCCAGCAGTTACTCGATGGGACAGAGTTACGAGCAGTACTTC
j_call: TRBJ2-7
d_call: TRBD1
v_call: TRBV6-5
clone_size: NA

cdr3_aa: CASSLFLSFEETGGYTF
cdr3_nt: TGTGCCAGCAGCTTATTTCTTAGCTTCGAGGAGACGGGGGGCTACACCTTC
j_call: TRBJ1-2
d_call: NA
v_call: TRBV7-9
clone_size: NA